This T cell receptor (beta chain) was recorded in a study of T-cell memory formation after mild COVID-19. Regarding the study as a whole: SARS-CoV-2 specificity was not confirmed for second-wave clones peaking on day 37.

TCRdb re-called the 5' RACE reads with MiXCR, one entry per CDR3 protein. The sample carries hundreds of thousands of distinct CDR3 sequences, about a fifth recorded once. On this clonotype: Its antigen is currently unknown.

Germline V CDR1 and CDR2: SGDLS, YYNGEE. V lost 5 bases and J 0 bases, leaving 5 bases between the germline ends. This CDR3 is built from 13 residues. The V and J genes are TRBV9 and TRBJ1-4; D gene unclear. The TCR sequence derives from an adult woman who had mild COVID-19 (a few samples of this study predate the infection). Cell type and time point are not known. Material for sequencing was PBMCs or a T cell subset sorted from them (not recorded which). In nucleotides, the CDR3 is TGTGCCAGCAGGGGTGCAACTAATGAAAAACTGTTTTTT. As protein: CASRGATNEKLFF.